The next 27 T cell receptor beta chains were all read from a single sample in a study of T cells in Graves' hyperthyroidism and ophthalmopathy. Amplified TCR beta CDR3 regions came from RNA transcripts. Initially, a first-round RT-PCR of the TCR CDR3 employed the HTBI primer set. TCRdb re-called the multiplex PCR reads through MiXCR, storing one row per CDR3 protein. The sample lists about 740,000 distinct CDR3 sequences, 12% to 15% occurring once. Sequencing was performed on blood. Every receptor here comes from a woman between 18 and 29 years old with Graves' hyperthyroidism.

This clonotype was counted only a few times. One base away lies a much larger clone, so this may be a sequencing read error. The chain joins TRBV6-2 or TRBV6-3 to TRBJ2-5, with 13 bases matching TRBD2. The better agreement between TRBJ2-1 and the DNA end casts doubt on the J call. CDR3 length: 16 amino acids. Germline CDR1 is MNHEY and CDR2 is SVGEGT. The CDR3 protein is CASSFRTSGSQETQFF. CDR3 sequence (DNA): TGTGCCAGCAGTTTCAGGACTAGCGGGAGCCAAGAGACCCAGTTCTTC.

This clonotype has a handful of counts. The chain combines TRBV12-3 or TRBV12-4 with TRBJ2-1, with no clear D. The length of the CDR3 is 13 residues. V was trimmed by 2 bases and J by 7 bases, leaving 9 bases between them. CDR3: CASSLFPLNEQFF. CDR3 DNA: TGTGCCAGCAGTTTATTCCCCCTTAATGAGCAGTTCTTC.

This clonotype was found many times. The rearrangement links TRBV11-2 to TRBJ2-2, with unresolved D. Trimming took 5 bases from V and 0 from J, leaving 10 bases between them. CDR1 and CDR2 from the germline V gene are SGHAT and FQNNGV. The CDR3 is 15 amino acids. In DNA form, the CDR3 reads TGTGCCAGCAGCCCGACCGTCGCGAACACCGGGGAGCTGTTTTTT. This codes for CASSPTVANTGELFF.

At least ten counts were recorded for this clonotype. This sequence joins TRBV7-7 and TRBJ2-2; 10 positions match TRBD2. Germline loops: CDR1 SSHAT, CDR2 FNYEAQ (reference sequence). V lost 5 bases to trimming and J lost 4 bases; unmatched junction nucleotides: 4. CDR3 length equals 15 residues. The CDR3 nucleotides read TGTGCCAGCAGCCCGACTAGCGGGCTCACCGGGGAGCTGTTTTTT. This encodes CASSPTSGLTGELFF. The whole variable domain, filled in from reference TRBV7-7 and TRBJ2-2, reads GAGVSQSPRYKVTKRGQDVTLRCDPISSHATLYWYQQALGQGPEFLTYFNYEAQPDKSGLPSDRFSAERPEGSISTLTIQRTEQRDSAMYRCASSPTSGLTGELFFGEGSRLTVL.

This clonotype turned up a few times. The chain links TRBV2 to TRBJ2-1; D unclear. Between the trimmed V and J ends, which lost 3 bases and 6 bases, there was a span of 12 bases. Germline loops: CDR1 SNHLY, CDR2 FYNNEI. The CDR3 spans 14 residues. As DNA, the CDR3 is TGTGCCAGCAGTGAGAGGACGCAGTCCAATGAGCAGTTCTTC. Encoded protein: CASSERTQSNEQFF.

About this clonotype: This may stem from a read error, because a much larger clone lies one nucleotide away. The V gene is TRBV2, the J gene TRBJ2-7; D gene unclear. Near its end, the DNA agrees better with TRBJ2-1, so the J call may be wrong. The germline V gene encodes CDR1 SNHLY and CDR2 FYNNEI. This CDR3 spans 15 amino acids. Here the CDR3 DNA reads TGTGCCAGCAGTTACTCGGTAACTGCCTCCTACGAGCAGTTCTTC. It codes for CASSYSVTASYEQFF.

This clonotype was counted between two and nine times. V usage is TRBV29-1 and J usage is TRBJ2-7; 7 nucleotides match TRBD1. CDR1 and CDR2 from the germline V gene are SQVTM and ANQGSEA. The ends lost 6 bases at V and 2 bases at J; junction bases unmatched: 7. The CDR3 has 13 residues. CDR3 sequence (DNA): TGCAGCGTGAGACAGGGAGCCCCCTACGAGCAGTACTTC. Amino acid sequence: CSVRQGAPYEQYF.

The V call is TRBV19, the J call TRBJ2-3; 11 bases fit TRBD2. The CDR3 spans 16 residues. The germline V gene encodes CDR1 LNHDA and CDR2 SQIVND (reference sequence). The J segment lost 6 bases and the V segment lost 5 bases, leaving 10 bases of the junction unmatched. For the CDR3, the DNA is TGTGCCAGTAGTTCCGTAGCGGGAGGGAGTGGGGATACGCAGTATTTT. This gives the protein CASSSVAGGSGDTQYF.

This clonotype was observed at least ten times. The genes are TRBV6-1 and TRBJ2-3, with TRBD2 matching 8 bases. V lost 4 bases, J lost 4 bases, and 7 bases stayed unmatched. CDR1 and CDR2 from the germline V gene are MNHNS and SASEGT. This CDR3 is 15 amino acids long. The CDR3 spells CASSGETSVADTQYF. CDR3 DNA sequence: TGTGCCAGCAGTGGGGAGACTAGCGTGGCAGATACGCAGTATTTT.

This clonotype has more than one count but fewer than ten. This chain joins TRBV6-1 and TRBJ2-7; a possible D gene is TRBD1 (7 bases). CDR3 size: 13 residues. Per the germline V gene, CDR1 is MNHNS and CDR2 is SASEGT. The V end was cut by 7 bases, the J end by 4 bases, with 14 bases between. In nucleotides, the CDR3 is TGTGCCAGCACTGGACAGGCGGGGTACGAGCAGTACTTC. Protein: CASTGQAGYEQYF.

This chain uses TRBV4-3 with TRBJ2-1; D is undetermined. This CDR3 comprises 13 residues. With 0 bases removed from V and 7 bases from J, the gap between germline ends came to 7 bases. Germline V CDR1 and CDR2: LGHNA, YSLEER. The CDR3 nucleotides are TGCGCCAGCAGCCAAGATGCCCAGAATGAGCAGTTCTTC. It is translated as CASSQDAQNEQFF.

In the case of this clonotype: At one end the junction does not follow the germline gene, possibly because of a read error. This CDR3 reads CASNLSGRAPETQYF. CDR3 bases: TGTGCCAGCAATTTAAGCGGGAGGGCCCCCGAGACCCAGTACTTC. V and J are TRBV12-3 or TRBV12-4 and TRBJ2-5; the match to TRBD2 covers 10 bases. This CDR3 has 15 residues.

A remark on this clonotype: This may be a read error, as it is one base from a much larger clone. The CDR3 loop is CVSSLGGVRTEAFF. The CDR3 DNA reads as TGTGTCAGCAGTTTGGGGGGGGTTCGGACTGAAGCTTTCTTT. V and J are TRBV12-3 or TRBV12-4 and TRBJ1-1; D perhaps matches TRBD1 (5 bases). This CDR3 has 14 residues.

The chain carries TRBV7-7 and TRBJ2-1, with 9 nucleotides matching TRBD2. J was trimmed by 7 bases and V by 5 bases; bases with no gene match: 18. Germline V gene data show CDR1 as SSHAT and CDR2 as FNYEAQ (reference sequence). The CDR3 loop spans 18 amino acids. CDR3 bases: TGTGCCAGCAGCCCCGGGGGAGGAGGGGCGGGAGGGAAAAATGAGCAGTTCTTC. Its protein product is CASSPGGGGAGGKNEQFF.

This chain joins TRBV12-5 and TRBJ1-1; D not certain. CDR1 is LGHNT, CDR2 FRNRAP, per germline. This CDR3 region has 11 residues. The V gene lost 9 bases and the J gene lost 1 base, with 6 bases spanning the gap. The chain's CDR3 is CARCTNTEAFF. DNA for the CDR3: TGTGCTAGGTGTACGAACACTGAAGCTTTCTTT.

This clonotype was found many times. The chain joins TRBV6-1 to TRBJ2-7, with D possibly matching TRBD2 (8 bases). CDR3 length: 17 residues. V was trimmed by 5 bases and J by 4 bases, leaving 24 bases between them. Germline CDR1 is MNHNS and CDR2 is SASEGT. The CDR3 here is CASSSSGGGRGPYEQYF. The CDR3 coding sequence is TGTGCCAGCAGTTCGTCGGGGGGGGGGAGGGGGCCGTACGAGCAGTACTTC.

The table lists this clonotype with a few counts. The J gene is TRBJ1-3, the V gene TRBV12-3 or TRBV12-4; D remains unclear. V lost 3 bases and J 0 bases, leaving 6 bases between the germline ends. The CDR3 loop spans 14 amino acids. CDR3 in DNA: TGTGCCAGCAGTTTTGGCCGCTCTGGAAACACCATATATTTT. Protein sequence: CASSFGRSGNTIYF.

This clonotype was counted many times. The chain links TRBV7-8 to TRBJ1-1, with D tentatively TRBD1 (6 bases). V was cut by 5 bases and J by 6 bases, with 16 bases left in between. Germline CDR1 is SGHVS and CDR2 is FQNEAQ. The CDR3 totals 14 residues. CDR3 loop: CASSMEGQGSEAFF. The CDR3 DNA is TGTGCCAGCAGCATGGAGGGGCAGGGGTCTGAAGCTTTCTTT. The whole variable domain, filled in from reference TRBV7-8 and TRBJ1-1, reads GAGVSQSPRYKVAKRGQDVALRCDPISGHVSLFWYQQALGQGPEFLTYFQNEAQLDKSGLPSDRFFAERPEGSVSTLKIQRTQQEDSAVYLCASSMEGQGSEAFFGQGTRLTVV.

This clonotype was counted only a few times. The J gene is TRBJ2-7, the V gene TRBV27; D might be TRBD2 (6 bases). The V gene's germline CDR1 is MNHEY and CDR2 SMNVEV (reference sequence). V lost 10 bases and J lost 2, with 15 bases in between. This CDR3 has 13 amino acids. As DNA, the CDR3 is TGTGCCATTTTACGGGAGAGTCCCTACGAGCAGTACTTC. Encoded protein: CAILRESPYEQYF.

The table lists this clonotype with many counts. V usage is TRBV28 and J usage is TRBJ1-1; TRBD1 might be the D (6 bases). Trimming removed 3 bases from V and 0 bases from J, with 14 bases in between. CDR1 MDHEN and CDR2 SYDVKM come from the germline V gene. This CDR3 is 16 amino acids long. CDR3 region: CASSFPLDSLNTEAFF. The DNA for the CDR3 is TGTGCCAGCAGTTTCCCTCTGGACAGTCTGAACACTGAAGCTTTCTTT.

This clonotype was seen ten or more times. The chain couples TRBV7-2 to TRBJ1-1, with a weak D call TRBD1 (5 bases). The length of the CDR3 is 15 residues. CDR1 is SGHTA and CDR2 is FQGNSA in the germline V gene. V was clipped by 5 bases and J by 1 base, with 14 bases between them. The CDR3 DNA is TGTGCCAGCAGCCCCCGCGGGGGGAGGAACACTGAAGCTTTCTTT. It encodes CASSPRGGRNTEAFF.

V gene TRBV20-1 combines with J gene TRBJ2-1; D is ambiguous. This CDR3 contains 12 residues. The V gene lost 5 bases and the J gene lost 7 bases, with 12 bases spanning the gap. From germline, CDR1 is DFQATT and CDR2 SNEGSKA (reference sequence). This CDR3 reads CSALDQGNEQFF. CDR3 in DNA: TGCAGTGCTTTGGACCAAGGGAATGAGCAGTTCTTC.

In its sample, this clonotype was seen a few times. The chain couples TRBV19 to TRBJ1-4, with TRBD1 as a possible D gene (5 bases). CDR3 length equals 15 residues. The germline gives CDR1 LNHDA, CDR2 SQIVND (reference sequence). The ends were cut back, 8 bases at V and 2 bases at J, with 15 bases in the middle. Written as DNA, the CDR3 is TGTGCCAGTTTGGGCAGGACAAGGACTAATGAAAAACTGTTTTTT. Protein product: CASLGRTRTNEKLFF.

This clonotype was recorded a few times. V and J are TRBV19 and TRBJ1-5, with 7 bases identical to TRBD1. Germline trimming cut 8 bases from V and 2 bases from J; bases unmatched to any gene: 6. From germline, CDR1 is LNHDA and CDR2 SQIVND (reference sequence). This CDR3 is 14 amino acids long. The CDR3 region is CASCTGVGNQPQHF. The CDR3 nucleotides read TGTGCCAGTTGCACAGGGGTTGGCAATCAGCCCCAGCATTTT.

There are many counts of this clonotype. This rearrangement joins TRBV28 to TRBJ1-4; no firm D call. V was clipped by 5 bases and J by 8 bases, with 15 bases between them. Looked up from germline, CDR1 is MDHEN and CDR2 is SYDVKM. The CDR3 loop spans 14 amino acids. The CDR3 here is CASSPQWGLEKLFF. In DNA, the CDR3 is TGTGCCAGCAGTCCCCAGTGGGGTTTGGAAAAACTGTTTTTT. Full variable domain (missing parts from reference TRBV28 and TRBJ1-4): DVKVTQSSRYLVKRTGEKVFLECVQDMDHENMFWYRQDPGLGLRLIYFSYDVKMKEKGDIPEGYSVSREKKERFSLILESASTNQTSMYLCASSPQWGLEKLFFGSGTQLSVL.

The genes are TRBV19 and TRBJ1-1; the D is unclear. Germline-derived CDR1 and CDR2 are LNHDA and SQIVND (reference sequence). V shed 6 bases and J shed 3 bases, with 8 bases lying between them. CDR3 length equals 12 residues. For the CDR3, the DNA is TGTGCCAGTAGCATAAGGGACACTGAAGCTTTCTTT. Amino acids: CASSIRDTEAFF. The full variable domain, with the rest looked up from reference TRBV19 and TRBJ1-1, is DGGITQSPKYLFRKEGQNVTLSCEQNLNHDAMYWYRQDPGQGLRLIYYSQIVNDFQKGDIAEGYSVSREKKESFPLTVTSAQKNPTAFYLCASSIRDTEAFFGQGTRLTVV.

Many counts were recorded for this clonotype. The chain couples TRBV18 to TRBJ2-3, with 12 positions matching TRBD2. The V gene end was trimmed by 5 bases and the J gene end by 2 bases; junction bases not matched to a gene: 5. The CDR3 consists of 16 residues. CDR1 and CDR2 (germline): KGHSH, LQKENI. The CDR3 loop is CASSNRLAGATDTQYF. The DNA for the CDR3 is TGTGCCAGCTCAAATAGACTAGCGGGAGCCACAGATACGCAGTATTTT.